This record looks at one T cell receptor (beta chain) sequence and its context. The sample belongs to a study of T cell responses to AZD1222 COVID-19 vaccine. TCRdb's table, derived via immunoSEQ multiplex PCR, lists solely in-frame clones and lacks some. The table has roughly 99,000 clones, approximately 90% seen once. Germline CDR1 LNHDA, CDR2 SQIVND (reference sequence). The CDR3 is 14 amino acids. V lost 1 base and J 5 bases, leaving 11 bases between the germline ends. The receptor's source is an adult who received the AZD1222 COVID-19 vaccine. The specimen comprised peripheral blood, sampled 28 days after the second AZD1222 dose. The chain is built from TRBV19 and TRBJ1-1; D uncertain. The CDR3 DNA is TGTGCCAGTAGTATAGTTCCGGGGAGGACTGAAGCTTTCTTT. Encoded protein: CASSIVPGRTEAFF. The whole variable domain, remainder taken from reference TRBV19 and TRBJ1-1, is DGGITQSPKYLFRKEGQNVTLSCEQNLNHDAMYWYRQDPGQGLRLIYYSQIVNDFQKGDIAEGYSVSREKKESFPLTVTSAQKNPTAFYLCASSIVPGRTEAFFGQGTRLTVV.